This entry is about one T cell receptor (beta chain). These data are taken from a study of Tregs in tolerant kidney transplant recipients. The protocol was immunoSEQ multiplex PCR, while the TCRdb copy is restricted to in-frame clones and leaves out a portion. The table shows hundreds of thousands of clones, with around 81% occurring only once. The germline gives CDR1 SQVTM, CDR2 ANQGSEA. V gave up 4 bases and J gave up 1 base, with 7 bases separating them. The CDR3 sequence is 12 residues long. The TCR sequence derives from a human donor in good health. The chain recombines TRBV29-1 with TRBJ1-2; no clear D gene. The sample consisted of CD4+ T cells from blood. The chain's CDR3 is CSVVRGNYGYTF. The CDR3 DNA sequence: TGCAGCGTTGTCCGGGGTAACTATGGCTACACCTTC.